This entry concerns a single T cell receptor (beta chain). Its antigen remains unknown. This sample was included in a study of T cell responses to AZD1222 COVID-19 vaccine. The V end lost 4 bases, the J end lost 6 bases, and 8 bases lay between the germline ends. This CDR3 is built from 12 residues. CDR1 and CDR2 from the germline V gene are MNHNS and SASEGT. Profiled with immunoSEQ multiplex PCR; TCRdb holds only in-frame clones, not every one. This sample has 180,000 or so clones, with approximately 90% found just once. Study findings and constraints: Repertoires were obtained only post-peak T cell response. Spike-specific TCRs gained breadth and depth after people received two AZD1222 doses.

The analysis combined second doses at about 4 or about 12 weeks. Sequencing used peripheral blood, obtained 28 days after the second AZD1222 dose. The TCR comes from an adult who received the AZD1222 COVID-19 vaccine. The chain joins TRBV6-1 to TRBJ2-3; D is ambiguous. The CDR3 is CASSAQPDTQYF. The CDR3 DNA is TGTGCCAGCAGTGCTCAGCCCGATACGCAGTATTTT.